This T cell receptor (beta chain) is drawn from a study of T cell repertoires in cytomegalovirus infection. Overall study context: Indicated by public TCR beta signatures were CMV infection and matching HLA type. General study points: Ex vivo, HLA-C-restricted CMV-specific TCR beta clonotypes prevailed over the rest of the response. Identification of carriers of CMV plus the relevant HLA was performed using cumulative public TCR beta family frequency.

Note on this clonotype: The antigen is not known.

V lost 4 bases to trimming and J lost 1 base; unmatched junction nucleotides: 11. From germline, CDR1 is SGHTA and CDR2 FQGNSA. The CDR3 spans 20 residues. MiXCR was run by TCRdb on the reads, yielding one entry per CDR3 protein. The table records 150,000 to 200,000 distinct CDR3 sequences, 25% to 30% of them present only once. The specimen sequenced was PBMCs. The chain uses TRBV7-2 and TRBJ2-4; 15 bases match TRBD2. The source of this sequence is a human donor in good health (CMV status not recorded). Some clones in this sample may be carry-over from other donors' samples. The CDR3 region is CASSSRTSGGAFRAKNIQYF. The DNA of the CDR3 is TGTGCCAGCAGCTCGCGGACTAGCGGGGGGGCCTTCCGGGCCAAAAACATTCAGTACTTC.